The entry below describes one TCR beta chain. Its antigen remains unknown. This sample is part of a study of cytomegalovirus exposure and HLA in healthy donors. CDR3 length: 21 amino acids. Study findings and constraints: According to the study, roughly 180 TCR beta chains were cytomegalovirus-associated. In a later analysis, HLA-C alleles had the fewest associated TCRs, DRB1 alleles the most. Common viral pathogens were later found to be apparently linked to several of the most significant clusters.

Vbeta (60) and Jbeta (13) primers were used in the PCR. TCRdb keeps only in-frame clones here, not all; method: immunoSEQ multiplex PCR. The table records about 160,000 clones, more than 75% of them present only once. This rearrangement joins TRBV12-2 to TRBJ1-3; the D call in the table, TRBD1, was not verified against the DNA. TRBV12-2 is a pseudogene locus. The clonotype originates from a girl under 18 in good health and CMV-seropositive. Sample: PBMCs. The CDR3: CASRLGRVRTGGERSGNTIYF. The CDR3 DNA sequence: TGTGCAAGTCGCTTAGGAAGGGTTAGGACAGGGGGCGAGAGGTCTGGAAACACCATATATTTT.